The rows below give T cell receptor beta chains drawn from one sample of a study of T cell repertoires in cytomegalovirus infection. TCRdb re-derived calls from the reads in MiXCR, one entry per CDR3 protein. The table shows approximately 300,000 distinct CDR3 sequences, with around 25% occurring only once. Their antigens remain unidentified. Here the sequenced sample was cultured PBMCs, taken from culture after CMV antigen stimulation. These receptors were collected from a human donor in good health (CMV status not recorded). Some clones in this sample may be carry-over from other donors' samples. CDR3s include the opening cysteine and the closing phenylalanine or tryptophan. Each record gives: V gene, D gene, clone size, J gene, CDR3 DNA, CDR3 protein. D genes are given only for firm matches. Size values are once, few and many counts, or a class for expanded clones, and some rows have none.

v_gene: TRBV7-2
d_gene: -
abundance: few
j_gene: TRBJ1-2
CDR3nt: TGTGCCAGCAGCTTAGAGGCGGTAAACTATGGCTACACCTTC
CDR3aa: CASSLEAVNYGYTF

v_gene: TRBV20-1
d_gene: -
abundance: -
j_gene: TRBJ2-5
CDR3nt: TGCAGTGCTAGCACCACTCGCCAGTACTTC
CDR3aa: CSASTTRQYF

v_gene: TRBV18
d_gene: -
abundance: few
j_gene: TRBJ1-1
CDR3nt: TGTGCCAGCTCGAAGGGGCGGAACACTGAAGCTTTCTTT
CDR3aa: CASSKGRNTEAFF

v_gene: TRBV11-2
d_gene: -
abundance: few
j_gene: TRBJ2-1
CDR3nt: TGTGCCAGCAGCGGGCTTGGGAGCTCCTACAATGAGCAGTTCTTC
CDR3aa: CASSGLGSSYNEQFF

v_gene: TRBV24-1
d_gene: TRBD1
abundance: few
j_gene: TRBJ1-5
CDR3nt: TGTGCCACCAGTGACTCGGGACAGGGGCTCGAGTATAGCAATCAGCCCCAGCATTTT
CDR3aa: CATSDSGQGLEYSNQPQHF

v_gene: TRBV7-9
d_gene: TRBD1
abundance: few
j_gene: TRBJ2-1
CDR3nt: TGTGCCAGCAGCTCCCAACGCCGGGACAGGGACGAGCAGTTCTTC
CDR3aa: CASSSQRRDRDEQFF

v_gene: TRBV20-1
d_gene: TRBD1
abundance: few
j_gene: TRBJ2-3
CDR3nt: TGCAGTGCCCCGGACAGGGGGAGGTCCACAGATACGCAGTATTTT
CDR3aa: CSAPDRGRSTDTQYF

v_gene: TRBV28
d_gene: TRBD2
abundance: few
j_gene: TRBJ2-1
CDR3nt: TGTGCCAGCAGTTCAGCGGGAGGGCCTCGGGATGAGCAGTTCTTC
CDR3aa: CASSSAGGPRDEQFF

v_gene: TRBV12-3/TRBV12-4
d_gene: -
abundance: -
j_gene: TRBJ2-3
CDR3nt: TGTGCCAGCAGTCCGGCGACGGTTGGAAGTACGCAGTATTTT
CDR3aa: CASSPATVGSTQYF

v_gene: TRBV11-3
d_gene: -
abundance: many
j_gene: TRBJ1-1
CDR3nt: TGTGCCAGCAGCCCCCCGTTTTGGGAGGGTCTGAACACTGAAGCTTTCTTT
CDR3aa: CASSPPFWEGLNTEAFF

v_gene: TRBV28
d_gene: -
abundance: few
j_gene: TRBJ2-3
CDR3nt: TGTGCCAGCAGTCTGGACCCGGCGGGGTCGTCAGATACGCAGTATTTT
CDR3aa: CASSLDPAGSSDTQYF

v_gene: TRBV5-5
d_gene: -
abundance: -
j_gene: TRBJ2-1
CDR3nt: TGTGCCAGCAGCTTGTTCTCTGGGGCCTACAATGAGCAGTTCTTC
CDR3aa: CASSLFSGAYNEQFF

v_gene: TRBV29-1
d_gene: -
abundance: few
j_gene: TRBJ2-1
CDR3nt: TGCAGCGTTGAAGAGGGGGCCCCCTCCTACAATGAGCAGTTCTTC
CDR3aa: CSVEEGAPSYNEQFF

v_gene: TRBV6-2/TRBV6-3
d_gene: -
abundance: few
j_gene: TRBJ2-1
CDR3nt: TGTGCCAGCAAACCGCTACTTGGGCTCTCTCCCCAGTATGAGCAGTTCTTC
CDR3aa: CASKPLLGLSPQYEQFF

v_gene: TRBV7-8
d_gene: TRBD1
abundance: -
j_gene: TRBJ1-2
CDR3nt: TGTGCCAGCAGCTTTGGGGACAGGGACTATGGCTACACCTTC
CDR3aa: CASSFGDRDYGYTF

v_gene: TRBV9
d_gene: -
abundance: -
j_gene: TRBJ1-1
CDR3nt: TGTGCCAGCAGCGTAGAGGGACGGAACACTGAAGCTTTCTTT
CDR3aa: CASSVEGRNTEAFF

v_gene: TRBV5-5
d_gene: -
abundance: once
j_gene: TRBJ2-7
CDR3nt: TGTGCCAGCAGCTTAGGGGTATCGAGCTCCTACGAGCAGTACTTC
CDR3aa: CASSLGVSSSYEQYF

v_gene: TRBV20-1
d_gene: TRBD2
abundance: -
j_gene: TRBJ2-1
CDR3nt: TGCAGTGCTAGCGATGGCGGGAGAAAAAATGAGCAGTTCTTC
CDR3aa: CSASDGGRKNEQFF

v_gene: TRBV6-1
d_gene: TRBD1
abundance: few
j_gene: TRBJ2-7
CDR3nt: TGTGCCAGCAGCTTAAGAGCCGGGACAGGGCCCTACGAGCAGTACTTC
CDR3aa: CASSLRAGTGPYEQYF

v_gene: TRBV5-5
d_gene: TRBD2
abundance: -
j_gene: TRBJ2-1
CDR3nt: TGTGCCAGCAGCTTGCCTAGCGGTGGGATGTCCTCCTACAATGAGCAGTTCTTC
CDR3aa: CASSLPSGGMSSYNEQFF

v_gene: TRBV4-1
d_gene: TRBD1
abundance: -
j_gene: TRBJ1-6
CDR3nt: TGCGCCAGCAGCTTCACCGGGACAGGGAAATCACCCCTCCACTTT
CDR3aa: CASSFTGTGKSPLHF

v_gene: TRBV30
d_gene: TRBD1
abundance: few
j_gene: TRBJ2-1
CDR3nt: TGTGCCTGGATCGGGACAGCCTCCTACAATGAGCAGTTCTTC
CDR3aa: CAWIGTASYNEQFF

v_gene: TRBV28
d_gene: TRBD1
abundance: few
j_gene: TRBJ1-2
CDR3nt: TGTGCCAGCATTACTAACAGGGGACGGGCTAACTATGGCTACACCTTC
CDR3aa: CASITNRGRANYGYTF

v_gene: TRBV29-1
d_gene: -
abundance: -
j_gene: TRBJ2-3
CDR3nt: TGCAGCGTTGTACGGGGGCCCGTTTCGGATACGCAGTATTTT
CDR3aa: CSVVRGPVSDTQYF

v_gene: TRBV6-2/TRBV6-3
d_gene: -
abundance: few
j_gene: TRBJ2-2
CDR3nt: TGTGCCAGCAGTGCCTCCAGGAGGTTCTACACCGGGGAGCTGTTTTTT
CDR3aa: CASSASRRFYTGELFF

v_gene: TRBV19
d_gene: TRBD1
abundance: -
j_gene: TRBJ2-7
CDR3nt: TGTGCCAGTAAACCAGGACAGGGGGGAAACGAGCAGTACTTC
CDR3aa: CASKPGQGGNEQYF

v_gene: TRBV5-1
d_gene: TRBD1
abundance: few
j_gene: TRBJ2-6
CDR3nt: TGCGCCAGCAGCACGGGACAGGGGGCGCTTGGGGCCAACGTCCTGACTTTC
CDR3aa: CASSTGQGALGANVLTF

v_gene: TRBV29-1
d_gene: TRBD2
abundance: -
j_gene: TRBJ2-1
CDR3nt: TGCAGCGCAGGAGCGGGAGGGAGTTACAATGAGCAGTTCTTC
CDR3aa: CSAGAGGSYNEQFF

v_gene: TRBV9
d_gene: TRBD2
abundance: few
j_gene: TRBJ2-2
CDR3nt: TGTGCCAGCAGTACCGGGACTAGCTCCGGCGGGGAGCTGTTTTTT
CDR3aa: CASSTGTSSGGELFF

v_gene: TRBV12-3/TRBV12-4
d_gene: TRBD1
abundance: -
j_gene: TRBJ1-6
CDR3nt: TGTGCCAGCAGGGAACAGGGGGCATTTTCACCCCTCCACTTT
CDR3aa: CASREQGAFSPLHF

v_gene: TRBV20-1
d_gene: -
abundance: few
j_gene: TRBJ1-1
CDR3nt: TGCAGTGCTAGGAACCCCGCGACAGGGAACACTGAAGCTTTCTTT
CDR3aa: CSARNPATGNTEAFF

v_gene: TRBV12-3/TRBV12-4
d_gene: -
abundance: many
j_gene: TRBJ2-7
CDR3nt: TGTGCCAGCAGTCCCCCCATATTATTATCAAGCTACGAGCAGTACTTC
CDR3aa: CASSPPILLSSYEQYF

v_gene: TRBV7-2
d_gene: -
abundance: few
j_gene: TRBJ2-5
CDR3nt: TGTGCCAGCAAAGACCAAGAGACCCAGTACTTC
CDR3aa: CASKDQETQYF

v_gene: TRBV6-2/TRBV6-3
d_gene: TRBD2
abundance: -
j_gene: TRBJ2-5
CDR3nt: TGTGCCAGCAGTGGGAGCGGGATCGAGACCCAGTACTTC
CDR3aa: CASSGSGIETQYF

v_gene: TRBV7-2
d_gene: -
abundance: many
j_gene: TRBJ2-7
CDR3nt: TGTGCCAGCAGCTTAGTGGTAGGGTGGGGTGAGCAGTACTTC
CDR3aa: CASSLVVGWGEQYF

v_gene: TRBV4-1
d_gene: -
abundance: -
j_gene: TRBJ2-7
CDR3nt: TGCGCCAGCAGCCCCTATAAGGGGGAGCCCTCCTACGAGCAGTACTTC
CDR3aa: CASSPYKGEPSYEQYF

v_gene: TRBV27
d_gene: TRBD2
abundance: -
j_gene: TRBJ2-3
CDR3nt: TGTGCCAGCAGTTTAACACTAGCGGACACAGATACGCAGTATTTT
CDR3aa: CASSLTLADTDTQYF

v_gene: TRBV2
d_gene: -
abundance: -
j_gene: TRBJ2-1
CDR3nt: TGTGCCAGAGACCCTAGCCACAATGAGCAGTTCTTC
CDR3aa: CARDPSHNEQFF

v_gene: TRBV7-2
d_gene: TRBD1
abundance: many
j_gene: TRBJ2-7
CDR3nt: TGTGCCAGCAGCTCCTCAGGGGGTTACTCCTACGAGCAGTACTTC
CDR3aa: CASSSSGGYSYEQYF

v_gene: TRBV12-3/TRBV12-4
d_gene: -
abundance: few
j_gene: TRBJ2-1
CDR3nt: TGTGCCAGCAGTTTGTCGGGACGGCCGTACTTC
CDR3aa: CASSLSGRPYF

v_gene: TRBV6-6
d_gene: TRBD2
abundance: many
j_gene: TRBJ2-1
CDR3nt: TGTGCCAGCAGCCCTCTAGCGGGTCCAAATGAGCAGTTCTTC
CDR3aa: CASSPLAGPNEQFF

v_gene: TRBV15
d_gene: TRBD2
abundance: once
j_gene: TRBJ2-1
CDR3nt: TGTGCCACCAGCGGCGGGAGGGTGTCCGTTGAGCAGTTCTTC
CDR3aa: CATSGGRVSVEQFF

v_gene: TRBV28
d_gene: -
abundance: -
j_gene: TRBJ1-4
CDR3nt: TGTGCCAGCATTGATAACAGGAATAATGAAAAACTGTTTTTT
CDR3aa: CASIDNRNNEKLFF

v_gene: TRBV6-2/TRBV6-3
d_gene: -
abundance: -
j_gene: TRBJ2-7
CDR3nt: TGTGCCAGCAGTCGGACTGCCGGGGGAGACGAGCAGTACTTC
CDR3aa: CASSRTAGGDEQYF

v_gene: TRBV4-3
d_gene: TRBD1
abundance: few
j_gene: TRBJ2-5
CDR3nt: TGCGCCAGCAGCCAAGGGACAGGGGTTCAAGAGACCCAGTACTTC
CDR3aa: CASSQGTGVQETQYF

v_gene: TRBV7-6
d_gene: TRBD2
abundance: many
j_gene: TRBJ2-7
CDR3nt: TGTGCCAGCAGCCTTAGACTAGCGGGAGGGCCCCCCGAGCAGTACTTC
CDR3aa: CASSLRLAGGPPEQYF

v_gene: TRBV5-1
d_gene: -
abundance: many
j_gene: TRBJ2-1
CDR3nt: TGCGCCAGCAGGCAAGCGACCTCCTACAATGAGCAGTTCTTC
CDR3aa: CASRQATSYNEQFF

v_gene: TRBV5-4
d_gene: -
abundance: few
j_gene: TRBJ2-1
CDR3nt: TGTGCCAGCAGCTTGGCCGGGCAATACAATGAGCAGTTCTTC
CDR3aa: CASSLAGQYNEQFF

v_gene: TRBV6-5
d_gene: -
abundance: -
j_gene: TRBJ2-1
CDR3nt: TGTGCCAGCAAGCGAGCGCCTTCCTACAATGAGCAGTTCTTC
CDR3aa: CASKRAPSYNEQFF

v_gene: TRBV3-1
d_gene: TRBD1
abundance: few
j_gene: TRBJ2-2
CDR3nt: TGTGCCAGCAGCCAAACCCAGGGGGCGCAGCAAACCGGGGAGCTGTTTTTT
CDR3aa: CASSQTQGAQQTGELFF

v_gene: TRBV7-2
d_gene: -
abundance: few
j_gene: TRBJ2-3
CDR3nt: TGTGCCAGCAGCTTAGTAGCTCTTAGGGCAGATACGCAGTATTTT
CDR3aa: CASSLVALRADTQYF

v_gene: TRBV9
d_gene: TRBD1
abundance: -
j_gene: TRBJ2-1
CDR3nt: TGTGCCACCGGACAGGGGGTGGGAAATGAGCAGTTCTTC
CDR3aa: CATGQGVGNEQFF

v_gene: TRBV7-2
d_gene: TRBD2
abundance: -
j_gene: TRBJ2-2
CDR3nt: TGTGCCAGCAGCCTTAGGACTAGATCTAACACCGGGGAGCTGTTTTTT
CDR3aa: CASSLRTRSNTGELFF

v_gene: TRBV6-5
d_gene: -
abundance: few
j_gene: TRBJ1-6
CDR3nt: TGTGCCAGCAGTTACTCGAGTGGCGGCACCCTCACTCCCCTCCACTTT
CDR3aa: CASSYSSGGTLTPLHF